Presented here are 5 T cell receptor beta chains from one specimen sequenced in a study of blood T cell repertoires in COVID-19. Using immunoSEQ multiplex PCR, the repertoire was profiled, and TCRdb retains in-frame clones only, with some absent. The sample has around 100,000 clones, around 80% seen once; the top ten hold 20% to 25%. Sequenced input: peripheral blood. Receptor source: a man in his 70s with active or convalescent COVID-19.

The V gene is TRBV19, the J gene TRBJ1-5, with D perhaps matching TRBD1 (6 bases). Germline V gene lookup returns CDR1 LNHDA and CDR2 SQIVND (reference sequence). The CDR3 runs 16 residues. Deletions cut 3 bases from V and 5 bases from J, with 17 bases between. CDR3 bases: TGTGCCAGTAGTATGCCCCTGGGGAGGGGGTATCAGCCCCAGCATTTT. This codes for CASSMPLGRGYQPQHF.

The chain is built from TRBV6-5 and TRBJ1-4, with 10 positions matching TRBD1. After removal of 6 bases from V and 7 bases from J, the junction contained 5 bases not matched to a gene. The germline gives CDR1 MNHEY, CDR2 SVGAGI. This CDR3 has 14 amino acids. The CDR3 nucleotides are TGTGCCAGCAGAGACAGGGGGCGCGGTGAAAAACTGTTTTTT. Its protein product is CASRDRGRGEKLFF.

This chain's CDR3 is CASNPGQGIGYTF. CDR3 in DNA: TGTGCCAGCAACCCTGGACAGGGAATAGGCTACACCTTC. This chain uses TRBV2 with TRBJ1-2, with 8 bases matching TRBD1. CDR3 length equals 13 residues. Germline V gives CDR1 SNHLY, CDR2 FYNNEI. Losses at the gene ends were 7 bases for V and 8 bases for J; bases not matched to a gene: 9.

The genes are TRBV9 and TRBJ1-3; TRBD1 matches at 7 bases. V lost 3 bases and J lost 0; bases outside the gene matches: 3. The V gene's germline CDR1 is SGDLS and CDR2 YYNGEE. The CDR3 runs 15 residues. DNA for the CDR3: TGTGCCAGCAGCGCGGGACAGCTCTCTGGAAACACCATATATTTT. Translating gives CASSAGQLSGNTIYF.

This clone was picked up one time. The DNA for the CDR3 is TGTGCCAGCAGCCAGATGGGGGGGGCAATAAACACTGAAGCTTTCTTT. It specifies CASSQMGGAINTEAFF. The chain recombines TRBV14 with TRBJ1-1; D is perhaps TRBD1 (6 bases). V shed 3 bases and J shed 2 bases, with 16 bases lying between them. Germline V gene data show CDR1 as SGHDN and CDR2 as FVKESK. The CDR3 consists of 16 residues.